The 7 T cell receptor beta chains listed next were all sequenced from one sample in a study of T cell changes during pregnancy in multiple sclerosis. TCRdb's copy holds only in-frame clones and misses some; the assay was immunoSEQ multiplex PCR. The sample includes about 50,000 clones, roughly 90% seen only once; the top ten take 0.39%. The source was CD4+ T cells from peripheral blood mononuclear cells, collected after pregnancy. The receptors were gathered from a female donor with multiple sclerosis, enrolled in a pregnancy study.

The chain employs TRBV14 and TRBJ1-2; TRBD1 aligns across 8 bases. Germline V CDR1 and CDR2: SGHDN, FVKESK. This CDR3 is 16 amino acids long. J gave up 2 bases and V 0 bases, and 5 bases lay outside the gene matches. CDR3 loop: CASSQDVRDRNYGYTF. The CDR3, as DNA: TGTGCCAGCAGCCAAGATGTTCGGGACAGGAACTATGGCTACACCTTC. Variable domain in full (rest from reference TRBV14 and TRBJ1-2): EAGVTQFPSHSVIEKGQTVTLRCDPISGHDNLYWYRRVMGKEIKFLLHFVKESKQDESGMPNNRFLAERTGGTYSTLKVQPAELEDSGVYFCASSQDVRDRNYGYTFGSGTRLTVV.

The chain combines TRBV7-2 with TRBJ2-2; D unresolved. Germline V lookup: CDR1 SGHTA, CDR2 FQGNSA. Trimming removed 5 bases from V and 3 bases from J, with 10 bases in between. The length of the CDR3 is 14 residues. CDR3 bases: TGTGCCAGCAGCCGTGACTCGCACACCGGGGAGCTGTTTTTT. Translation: CASSRDSHTGELFF. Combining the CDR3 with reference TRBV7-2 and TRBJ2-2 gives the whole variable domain GAGVSQSPSNKVTEKGKDVELRCDPISGHTALYWYRQSLGQGLEFLIYFQGNSAPDKSGLPSDRFSAERTGGSVSTLTIQRTQQEDSAVYLCASSRDSHTGELFFGEGSRLTVL.

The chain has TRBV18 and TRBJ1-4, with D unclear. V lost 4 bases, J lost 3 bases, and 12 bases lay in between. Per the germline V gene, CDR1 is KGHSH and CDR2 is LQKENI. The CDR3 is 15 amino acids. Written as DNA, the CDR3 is TGTGCCAGCTCACTTCGAGATTTAGCTAATGAAAAACTGTTTTTT. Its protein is CASSLRDLANEKLFF.

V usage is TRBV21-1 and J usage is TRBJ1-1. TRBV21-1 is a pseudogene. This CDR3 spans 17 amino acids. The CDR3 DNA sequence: TGTGCCAGCAGCACCCGCGGGGGCGGTCCAGGGAACACTGAAGCTTTCTTT. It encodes CASSTRGGGPGNTEAFF.

The CDR3 DNA reads TGCGCCAGCAGCTTGGCCAATCGGGTTAGCGAGCAGTACTTC. The encoded protein is CASSLANRVSEQYF. The chain employs TRBV5-1 and TRBJ2-7; D unresolved. Trimming removed 0 bases from V and 6 bases from J, with 13 bases in between. Per germline, CDR1 SGHRS and CDR2 YFSETQ. The CDR3 is 14 residues long.

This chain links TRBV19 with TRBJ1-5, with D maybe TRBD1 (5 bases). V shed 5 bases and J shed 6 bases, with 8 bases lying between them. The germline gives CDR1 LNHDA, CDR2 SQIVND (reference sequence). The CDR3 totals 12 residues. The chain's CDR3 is CASSLGPQPQHF. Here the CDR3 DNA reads TGTGCCAGTAGTTTGGGGCCTCAGCCCCAGCATTTT.

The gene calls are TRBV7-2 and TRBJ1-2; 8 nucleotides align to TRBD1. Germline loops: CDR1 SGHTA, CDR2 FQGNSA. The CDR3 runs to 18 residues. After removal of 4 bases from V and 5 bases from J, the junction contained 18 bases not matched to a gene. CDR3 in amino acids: CASSSQYPAQGGTYGYTF. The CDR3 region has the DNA TGTGCCAGCAGCTCCCAATACCCGGCACAGGGGGGGACATATGGCTACACCTTC.